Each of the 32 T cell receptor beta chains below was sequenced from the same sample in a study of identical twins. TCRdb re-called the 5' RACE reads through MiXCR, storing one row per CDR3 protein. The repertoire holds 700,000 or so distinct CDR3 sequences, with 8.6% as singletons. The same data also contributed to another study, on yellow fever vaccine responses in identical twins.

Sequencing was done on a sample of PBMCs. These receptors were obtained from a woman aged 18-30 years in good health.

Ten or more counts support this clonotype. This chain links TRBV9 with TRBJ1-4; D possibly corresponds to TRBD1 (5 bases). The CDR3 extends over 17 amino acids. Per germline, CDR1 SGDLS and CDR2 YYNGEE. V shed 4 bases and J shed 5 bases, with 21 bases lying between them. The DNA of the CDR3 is TGTGCCAGCAGCCCACGACCCACGCAGGGCGGCAATGAAAAACTGTTTTTT. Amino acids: CASSPRPTQGGNEKLFF.

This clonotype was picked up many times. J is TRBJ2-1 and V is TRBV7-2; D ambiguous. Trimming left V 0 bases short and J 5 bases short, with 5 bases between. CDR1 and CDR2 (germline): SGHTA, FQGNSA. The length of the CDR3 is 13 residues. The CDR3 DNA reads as TGTGCCAGCAGCTTAGCTCCCGACAATGAGCAGTTCTTC. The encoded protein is CASSLAPDNEQFF. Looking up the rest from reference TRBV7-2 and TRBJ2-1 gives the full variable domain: GAGVSQSPSNKVTEKGKDVELRCDPISGHTALYWYRQSLGQGLEFLIYFQGNSAPDKSGLPSDRFSAERTGGSVSTLTIQRTQQEDSAVYLCASSLAPDNEQFFGPGTRLTVL.

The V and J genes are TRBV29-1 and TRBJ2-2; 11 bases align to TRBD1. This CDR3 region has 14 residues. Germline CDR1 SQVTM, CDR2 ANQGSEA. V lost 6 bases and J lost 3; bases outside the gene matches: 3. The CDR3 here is CSVDRGRDTGELFF. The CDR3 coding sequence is TGCAGCGTGGACAGGGGGCGCGACACCGGGGAGCTGTTTTTT.

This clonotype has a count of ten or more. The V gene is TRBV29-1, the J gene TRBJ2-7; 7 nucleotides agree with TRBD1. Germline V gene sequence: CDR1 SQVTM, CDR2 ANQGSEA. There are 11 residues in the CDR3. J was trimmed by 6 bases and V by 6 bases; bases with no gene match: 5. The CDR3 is CSVLRGSEQYF. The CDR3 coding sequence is TGCAGCGTGCTCAGGGGGAGCGAGCAGTACTTC.

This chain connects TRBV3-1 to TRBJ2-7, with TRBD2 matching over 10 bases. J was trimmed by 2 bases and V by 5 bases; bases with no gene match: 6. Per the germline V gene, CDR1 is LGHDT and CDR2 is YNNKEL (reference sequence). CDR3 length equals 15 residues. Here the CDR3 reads CASSYTSGVTYEQYF. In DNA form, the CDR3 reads TGTGCCAGCAGCTATACTAGCGGGGTAACCTACGAGCAGTACTTC.

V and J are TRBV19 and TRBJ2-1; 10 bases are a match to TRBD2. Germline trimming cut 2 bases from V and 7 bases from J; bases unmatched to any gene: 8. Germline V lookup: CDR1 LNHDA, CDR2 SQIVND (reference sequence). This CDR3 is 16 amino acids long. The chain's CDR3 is CASSIISGRAKNEQFF. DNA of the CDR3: TGTGCCAGTAGTATAATAAGCGGGAGGGCCAAAAATGAGCAGTTCTTC.

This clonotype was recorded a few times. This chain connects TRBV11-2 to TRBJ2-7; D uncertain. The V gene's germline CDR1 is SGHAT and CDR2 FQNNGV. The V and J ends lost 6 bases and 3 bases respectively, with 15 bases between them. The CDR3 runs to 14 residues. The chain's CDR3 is CASRPTDGNYEQYF. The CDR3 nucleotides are TGTGCCAGCAGACCTACGGACGGAAACTACGAGCAGTACTTC.

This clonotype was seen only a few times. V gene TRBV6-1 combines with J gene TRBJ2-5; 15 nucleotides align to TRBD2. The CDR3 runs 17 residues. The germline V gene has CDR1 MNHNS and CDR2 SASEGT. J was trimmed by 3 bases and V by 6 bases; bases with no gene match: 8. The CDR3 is CASSPRGLAGGEETQYF. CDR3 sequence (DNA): TGTGCCAGCAGCCCAAGGGGACTAGCGGGGGGTGAAGAGACCCAGTACTTC.

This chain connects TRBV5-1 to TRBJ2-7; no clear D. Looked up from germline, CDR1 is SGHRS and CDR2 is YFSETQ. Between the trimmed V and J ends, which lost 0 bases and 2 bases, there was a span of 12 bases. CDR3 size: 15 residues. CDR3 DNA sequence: TGCGCCAGCAGCTTGGGGGCAGGCGCAACCTACGAGCAGTACTTC. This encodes CASSLGAGATYEQYF. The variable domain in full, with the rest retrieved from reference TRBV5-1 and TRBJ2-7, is KAGVTQTPRYLIKTRGQQVTLSCSPISGHRSVSWYQQTPGQGLQFLFEYFSETQRNKGNFPGRFSGRQFSNSRSEMNVSTLELGDSALYLCASSLGAGATYEQYFGPGTRLTVT.

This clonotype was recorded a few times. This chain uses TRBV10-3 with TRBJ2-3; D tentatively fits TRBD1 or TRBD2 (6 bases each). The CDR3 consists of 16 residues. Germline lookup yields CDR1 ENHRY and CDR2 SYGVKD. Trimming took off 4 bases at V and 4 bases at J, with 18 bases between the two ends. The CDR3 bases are TGTGCCATCAGTGGTTTGGGGGGCGTCGTTGCAGATACGCAGTATTTT. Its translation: CAISGLGGVVADTQYF.

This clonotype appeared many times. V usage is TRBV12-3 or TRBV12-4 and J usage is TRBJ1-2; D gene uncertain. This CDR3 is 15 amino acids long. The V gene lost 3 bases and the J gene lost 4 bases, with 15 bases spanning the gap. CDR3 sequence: CASSLKRGGRYGYTF. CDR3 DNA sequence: TGTGCCAGCAGTTTGAAGAGAGGAGGGCGCTATGGCTACACCTTC.

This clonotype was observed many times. The CDR3 DNA reads as TGTGCCAGCAGTTTATCATGGGTCCACTATAACACCGGGGAGCTGTTTTTT. Encoded protein: CASSLSWVHYNTGELFF. The chain links TRBV27 to TRBJ2-2; D is ambiguous. The CDR3 totals 17 residues. V lost 0 bases to trimming and J lost 2 bases, with 13 bases between them. Germline CDR1 and CDR2: MNHEY and SMNVEV (reference sequence).

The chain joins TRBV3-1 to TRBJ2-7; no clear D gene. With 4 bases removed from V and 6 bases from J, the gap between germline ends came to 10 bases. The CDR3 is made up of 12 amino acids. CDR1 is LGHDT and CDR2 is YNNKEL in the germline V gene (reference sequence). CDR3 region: CASSPNWGEQYF. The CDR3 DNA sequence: TGTGCCAGCAGCCCCAATTGGGGCGAGCAGTACTTC.

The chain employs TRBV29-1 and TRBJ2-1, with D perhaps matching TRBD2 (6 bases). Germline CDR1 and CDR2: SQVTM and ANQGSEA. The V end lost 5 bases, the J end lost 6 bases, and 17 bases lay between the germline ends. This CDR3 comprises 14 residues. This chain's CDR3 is CSVLPGLGVNEQFF. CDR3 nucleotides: TGCAGCGTTCTACCGGGACTCGGGGTCAATGAGCAGTTCTTC.

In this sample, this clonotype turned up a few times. The chain's CDR3 is CATTFRPETYNEQFF. The CDR3 DNA reads TGTGCCACCACTTTTCGGCCGGAAACCTACAATGAGCAGTTCTTC. This rearrangement joins TRBV7-8 to TRBJ2-1; D not certain. From germline, CDR1 is SGHVS and CDR2 FQNEAQ. V was pared by 10 bases and J by 2 bases, with 18 bases between. This CDR3 is built from 15 residues.

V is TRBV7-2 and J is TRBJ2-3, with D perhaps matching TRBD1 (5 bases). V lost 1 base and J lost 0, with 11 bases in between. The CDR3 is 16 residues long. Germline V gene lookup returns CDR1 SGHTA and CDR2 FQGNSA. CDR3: CASSLDRGRSTDTQYF. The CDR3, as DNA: TGTGCCAGCAGCTTAGATAGGGGTAGGAGCACAGATACGCAGTATTTT.

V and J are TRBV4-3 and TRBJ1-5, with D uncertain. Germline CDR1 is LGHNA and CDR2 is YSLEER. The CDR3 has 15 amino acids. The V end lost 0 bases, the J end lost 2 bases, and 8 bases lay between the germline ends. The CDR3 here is CASSQDSRGNQPQHF. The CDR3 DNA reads TGCGCCAGCAGCCAAGATTCCCGGGGCAATCAGCCCCAGCATTTT.

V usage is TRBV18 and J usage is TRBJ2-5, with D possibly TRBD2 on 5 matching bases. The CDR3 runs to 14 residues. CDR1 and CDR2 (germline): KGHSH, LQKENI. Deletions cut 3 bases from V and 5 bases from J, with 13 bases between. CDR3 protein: CASSPAFTGETQYF. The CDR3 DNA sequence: TGTGCCAGCTCACCGGCATTCACGGGGGAGACCCAGTACTTC.

CDR3: CASKFSGGVEQYF. Written as DNA, the CDR3 is TGCGCCAGTAAATTTAGCGGGGGAGTCGAGCAGTACTTC. This sequence joins TRBV5-1 and TRBJ2-7, with 9 bases fitting TRBD2. J was trimmed by 6 bases and V by 8 bases; bases with no gene match: 9. CDR1 is SGHRS and CDR2 is YFSETQ in the germline V gene. This CDR3 is 13 amino acids long. Filled out from reference TRBV5-1 and TRBJ2-7, the complete variable domain reads KAGVTQTPRYLIKTRGQQVTLSCSPISGHRSVSWYQQTPGQGLQFLFEYFSETQRNKGNFPGRFSGRQFSNSRSEMNVSTLELGDSALYLCASKFSGGVEQYFGPGTRLTVT.

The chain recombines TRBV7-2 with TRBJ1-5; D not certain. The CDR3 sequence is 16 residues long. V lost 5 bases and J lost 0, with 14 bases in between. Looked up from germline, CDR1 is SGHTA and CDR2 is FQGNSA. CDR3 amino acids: CASSPVGKNSNQPQHF. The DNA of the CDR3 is TGTGCCAGCAGCCCCGTGGGGAAGAATAGCAATCAGCCCCAGCATTTT.

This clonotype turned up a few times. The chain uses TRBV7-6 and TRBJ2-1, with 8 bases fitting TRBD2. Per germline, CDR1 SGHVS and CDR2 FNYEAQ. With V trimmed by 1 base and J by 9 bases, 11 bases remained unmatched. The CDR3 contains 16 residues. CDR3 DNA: TGTGCCAGCAGCTTAGTTCCCGCGGGGGGAAGTAGTGAGCAGTTCTTC. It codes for CASSLVPAGGSSEQFF. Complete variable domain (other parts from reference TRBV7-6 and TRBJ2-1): GAGVSQSPRYKVTKRGQDVALRCDPISGHVSLYWYRQALGQGPEFLTYFNYEAQQDKSGLPNDRFSAERPEGSISTLTIQRTEQRDSAMYRCASSLVPAGGSSEQFFGPGTRLTVL.

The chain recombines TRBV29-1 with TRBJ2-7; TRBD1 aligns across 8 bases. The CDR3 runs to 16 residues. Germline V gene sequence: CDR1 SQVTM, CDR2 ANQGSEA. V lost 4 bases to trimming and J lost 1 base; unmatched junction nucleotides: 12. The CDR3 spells CSVGEALDRDSYEQYF. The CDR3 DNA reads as TGCAGCGTTGGGGAAGCCTTGGACAGGGATTCCTACGAGCAGTACTTC.

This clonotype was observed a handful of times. The CDR3 DNA follows: TGTGCCACCAGCAGAGATGCATTGGCGCCTGAGCAGTTCTTC. This codes for CATSRDALAPEQFF. This chain joins TRBV15 and TRBJ2-1; D unresolved. The V and J ends lost 0 bases and 9 bases respectively, with 12 bases between them. CDR3 length: 14 amino acids. Germline V gene sequence: CDR1 LNHNV, CDR2 YYDKDF (reference sequence).

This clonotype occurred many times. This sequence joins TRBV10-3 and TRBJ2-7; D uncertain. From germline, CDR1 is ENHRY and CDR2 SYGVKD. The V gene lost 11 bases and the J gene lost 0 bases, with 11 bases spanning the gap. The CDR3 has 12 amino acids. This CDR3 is CASTASSYEQYF. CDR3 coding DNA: TGTGCCTCGACCGCGAGCTCCTACGAGCAGTACTTC.

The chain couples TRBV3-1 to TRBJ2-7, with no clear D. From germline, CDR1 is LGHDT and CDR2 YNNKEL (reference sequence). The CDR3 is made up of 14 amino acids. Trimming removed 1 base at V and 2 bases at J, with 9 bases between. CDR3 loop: CASSQGSVTYEQYF. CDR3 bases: TGTGCCAGCAGCCAAGGGAGCGTAACCTACGAGCAGTACTTC.

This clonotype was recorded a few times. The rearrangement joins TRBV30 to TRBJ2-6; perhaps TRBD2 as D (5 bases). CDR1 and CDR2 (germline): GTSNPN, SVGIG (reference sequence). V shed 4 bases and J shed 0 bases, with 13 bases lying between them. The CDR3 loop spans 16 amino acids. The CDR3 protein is CAWKTGFYSGANVLTF. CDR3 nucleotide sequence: TGTGCCTGGAAAACGGGATTCTACTCTGGGGCCAACGTCCTGACTTTC.

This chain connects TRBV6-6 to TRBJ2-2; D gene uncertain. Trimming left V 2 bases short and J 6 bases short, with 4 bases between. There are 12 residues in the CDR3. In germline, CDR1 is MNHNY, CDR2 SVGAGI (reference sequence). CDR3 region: CASSYAPGELFF. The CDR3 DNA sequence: TGTGCCAGCAGTTACGCCCCCGGGGAGCTGTTTTTT.

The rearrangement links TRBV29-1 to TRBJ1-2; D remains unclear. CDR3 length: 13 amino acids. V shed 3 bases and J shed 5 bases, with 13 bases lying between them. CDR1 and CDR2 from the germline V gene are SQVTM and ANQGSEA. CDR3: CSVEPPTLYGYTF. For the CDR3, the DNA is TGCAGCGTTGAGCCGCCCACACTTTATGGCTACACCTTC.

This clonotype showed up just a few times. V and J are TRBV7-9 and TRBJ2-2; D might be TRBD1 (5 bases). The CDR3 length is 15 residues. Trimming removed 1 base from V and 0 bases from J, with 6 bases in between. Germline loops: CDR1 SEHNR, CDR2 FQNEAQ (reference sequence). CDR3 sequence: CASSLGQSNTGELFF. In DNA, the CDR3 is TGTGCCAGCAGCTTAGGACAGTCGAACACCGGGGAGCTGTTTTTT. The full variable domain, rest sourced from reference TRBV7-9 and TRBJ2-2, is DTGVSQNPRHKITKRGQNVTFRCDPISEHNRLYWYRQTLGQGPEFLTYFQNEAQLEKSRLLSDRFSAERPKGSFSTLEIQRTEQGDSAMYLCASSLGQSNTGELFFGEGSRLTVL.

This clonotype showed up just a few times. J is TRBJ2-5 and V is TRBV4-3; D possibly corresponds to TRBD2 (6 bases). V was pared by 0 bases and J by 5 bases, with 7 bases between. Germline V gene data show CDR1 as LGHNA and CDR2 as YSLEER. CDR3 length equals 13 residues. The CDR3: CASSQDLAETQYF. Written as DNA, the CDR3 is TGCGCCAGCAGCCAAGATCTAGCGGAGACCCAGTACTTC.

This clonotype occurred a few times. CDR3 region: CATSDFAALNTGELFF. The CDR3 DNA sequence: TGTGCCACCAGTGATTTCGCAGCCTTGAACACCGGGGAGCTGTTTTTT. The rearrangement joins TRBV24-1 to TRBJ2-2, with D uncertain. Trimming cost V 1 base and J 1 base, with 9 bases left between them. Germline-derived CDR1 and CDR2 are KGHDR and SFDVKD. This CDR3 is 16 amino acids long.

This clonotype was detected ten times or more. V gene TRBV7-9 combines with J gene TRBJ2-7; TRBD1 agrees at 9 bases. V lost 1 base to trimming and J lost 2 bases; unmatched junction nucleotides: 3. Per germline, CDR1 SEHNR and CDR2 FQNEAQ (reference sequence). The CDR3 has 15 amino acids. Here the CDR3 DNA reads TGTGCCAGCAGCTTAGAGGACAGGGGCCCCTACGAGCAGTACTTC. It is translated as CASSLEDRGPYEQYF.